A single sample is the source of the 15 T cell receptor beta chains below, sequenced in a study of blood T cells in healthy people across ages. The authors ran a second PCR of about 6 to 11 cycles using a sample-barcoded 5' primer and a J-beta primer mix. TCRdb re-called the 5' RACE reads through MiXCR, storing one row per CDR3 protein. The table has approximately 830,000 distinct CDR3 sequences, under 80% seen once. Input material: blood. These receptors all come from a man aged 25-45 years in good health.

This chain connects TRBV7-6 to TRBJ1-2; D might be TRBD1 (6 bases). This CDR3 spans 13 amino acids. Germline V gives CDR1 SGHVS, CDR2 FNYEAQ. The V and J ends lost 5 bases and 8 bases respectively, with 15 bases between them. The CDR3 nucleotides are TGTGCCAGCAGCCATAACTCAGGGGACGGCTACACCTTC. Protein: CASSHNSGDGYTF.

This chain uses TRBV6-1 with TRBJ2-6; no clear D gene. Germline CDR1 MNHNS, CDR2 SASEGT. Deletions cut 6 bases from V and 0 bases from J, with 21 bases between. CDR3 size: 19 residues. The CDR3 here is CASSMPKRIGNSGANVLTF. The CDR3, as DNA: TGTGCCAGCAGCATGCCCAAGCGAATCGGAAACTCTGGGGCCAACGTCCTGACTTTC.

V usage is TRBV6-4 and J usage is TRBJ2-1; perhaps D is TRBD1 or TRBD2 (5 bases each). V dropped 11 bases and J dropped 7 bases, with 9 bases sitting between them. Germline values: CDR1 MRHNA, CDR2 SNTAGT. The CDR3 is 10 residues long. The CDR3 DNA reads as TGTGCCGAGGGGAATAATGAGCAGTTCTTC. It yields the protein CAEGNNEQFF.

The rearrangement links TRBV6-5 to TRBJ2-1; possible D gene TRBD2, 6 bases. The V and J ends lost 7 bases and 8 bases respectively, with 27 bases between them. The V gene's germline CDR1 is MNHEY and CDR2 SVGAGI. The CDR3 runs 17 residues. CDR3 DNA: TGTGCCAGCACCCGGACACAAGGGACTTTCCTCGGCGATGAGCAGTTCTTC. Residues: CASTRTQGTFLGDEQFF.

CDR3 in DNA: TGTGCCATCAGTGAGCCAAACAGGGGCCCCGGGGAGCTGTTTTTT. Translation: CAISEPNRGPGELFF. This chain joins TRBV10-3 and TRBJ2-2, with 7 bases matching TRBD1. Germline loops: CDR1 ENHRY, CDR2 SYGVKD. The CDR3 spans 15 residues. Trimming took 2 bases from V and 6 from J; bases not matched to a gene: 6.

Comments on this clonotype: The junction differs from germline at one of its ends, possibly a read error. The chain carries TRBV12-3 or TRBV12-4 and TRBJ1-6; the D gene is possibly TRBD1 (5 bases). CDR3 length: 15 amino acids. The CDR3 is CASSLSGVDNSPLHF. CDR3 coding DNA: TGTGCCAGCAGTTTATCGGGGGTGGATAACTCACCCCTCCACTTT.

The CDR3 protein is CASSLTPQLVRGRPNEQFF. The CDR3 region has the DNA TGTGCCAGCAGCTTAACGCCCCAGCTTGTCAGGGGCCGACCGAATGAGCAGTTCTTC. The chain uses TRBV7-3 and TRBJ2-1, with a possible D match to TRBD1 (6 bases). Trimming left V 0 bases short and J 7 bases short, with 25 bases between. The CDR3 is made up of 19 amino acids. Germline CDR1 reads SGHTA; CDR2 reads FQGTGA. The variable domain in full, completed from reference TRBV7-3 and TRBJ2-1, reads GAGVSQTPSNKVTEKGKYVELRCDPISGHTALYWYRQSLGQGPEFLIYFQGTGAADDSGLPNDRFFAVRPEGSVSTLKIQRTERGDSAVYLCASSLTPQLVRGRPNEQFFGPGTRLTVL.

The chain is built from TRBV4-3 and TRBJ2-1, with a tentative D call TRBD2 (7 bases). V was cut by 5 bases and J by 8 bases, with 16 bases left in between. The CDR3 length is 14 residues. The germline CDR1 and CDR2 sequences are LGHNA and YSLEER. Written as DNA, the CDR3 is TGCGCCAGCAGCTCTCTAACGGGGGGCGATGAGCAGTTCTTC. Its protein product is CASSSLTGGDEQFF.

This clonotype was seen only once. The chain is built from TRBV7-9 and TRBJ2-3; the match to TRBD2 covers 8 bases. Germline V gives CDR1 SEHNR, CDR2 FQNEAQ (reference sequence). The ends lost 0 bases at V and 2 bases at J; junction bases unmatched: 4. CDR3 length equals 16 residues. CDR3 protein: CASSLAVAGHTDTQYF. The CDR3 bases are TGTGCCAGCAGCTTAGCCGTAGCGGGGCACACAGATACGCAGTATTTT.

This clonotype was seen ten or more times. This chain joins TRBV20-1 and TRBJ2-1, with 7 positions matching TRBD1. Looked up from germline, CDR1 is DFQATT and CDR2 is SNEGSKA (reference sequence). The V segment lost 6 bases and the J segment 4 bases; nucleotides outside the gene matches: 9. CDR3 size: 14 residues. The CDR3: CSAIRDRPYNEQFF. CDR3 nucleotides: TGCAGTGCCATCCGGGACAGACCTTACAATGAGCAGTTCTTC.

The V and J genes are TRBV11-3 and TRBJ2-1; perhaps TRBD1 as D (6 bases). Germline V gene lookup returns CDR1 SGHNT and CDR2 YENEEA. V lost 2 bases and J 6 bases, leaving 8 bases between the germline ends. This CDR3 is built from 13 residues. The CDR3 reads CASSLQGFNEQFF. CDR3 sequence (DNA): TGTGCCAGCAGCTTACAGGGGTTCAATGAGCAGTTCTTC.

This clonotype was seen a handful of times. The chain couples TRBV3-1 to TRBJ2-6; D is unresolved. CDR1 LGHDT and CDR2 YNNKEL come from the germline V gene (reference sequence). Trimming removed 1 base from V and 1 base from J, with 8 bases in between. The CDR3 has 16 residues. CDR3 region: CASSQGLLSGANVLTF. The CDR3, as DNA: TGTGCCAGCAGCCAAGGCTTGCTATCTGGGGCCAACGTCCTGACTTTC.

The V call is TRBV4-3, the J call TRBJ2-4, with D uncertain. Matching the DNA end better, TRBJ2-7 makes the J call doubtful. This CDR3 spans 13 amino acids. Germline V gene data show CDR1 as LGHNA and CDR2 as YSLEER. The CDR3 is CASSEAKGYEQYF. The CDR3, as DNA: TGCGCCAGCAGCGAGGCGAAAGGGTACGAGCAGTACTTC.

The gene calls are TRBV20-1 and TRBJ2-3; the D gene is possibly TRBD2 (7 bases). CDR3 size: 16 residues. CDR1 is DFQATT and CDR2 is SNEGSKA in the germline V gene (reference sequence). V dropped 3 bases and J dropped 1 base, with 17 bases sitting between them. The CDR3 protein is CSARGGARGGTDTQYF. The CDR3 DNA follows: TGCAGTGCTAGGGGGGGGGCTCGCGGGGGCACAGATACGCAGTATTTT.

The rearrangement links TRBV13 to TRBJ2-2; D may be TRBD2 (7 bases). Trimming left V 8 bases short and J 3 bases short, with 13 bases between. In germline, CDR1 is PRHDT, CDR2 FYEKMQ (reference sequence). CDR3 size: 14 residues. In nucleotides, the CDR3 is TGTGCCAGCGTAGGGGGGGATGACACCGGGGAGCTGTTTTTT. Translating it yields CASVGGDDTGELFF.